This is a list of T cell receptor beta chains from one sample in a study of blood T cell repertoires in COVID-19. Sequencing used immunoSEQ multiplex PCR; TCRdb keeps in-frame clones, though not all of them. The sample includes about 310,000 clones, 87% of them seen just once. Sequenced input: PBMCs or T cells enriched from blood (not recorded which). The receptors were gathered from a woman in her late teens or twenties who had recovered from COVID-19. Both conserved end residues are part of each CDR3. Each record gives: D gene, CDR3 length, V gene, J gene, clone size, CDR3 DNA, CDR3 protein. The D gene is left open where the match is weak. A clone size is listed for some rows: how often the clone was seen (once, few, many), or a class if it is expanded.

NA	16	TRBV19	TRBJ1-5	NA	TGTGCCAGTAGTATAGGAGGCAGGGATAGCAATCAGCCCCAGCATTTT	CASSIGGRDSNQPQHF
NA	13	TRBV18	TRBJ1-1	NA	TGTGCCAGCTCACCATCGGCAGGGCCAGAAGCTTTCTTT	CASSPSAGPEAFF
TRBD1	16	TRBV5-1	TRBJ2-7	NA	TGCGCCAGCAGATTAGGACAGGGGGCAACCTCCTACGAGCAGTACTTC	CASRLGQGATSYEQYF
TRBD1	16	TRBV5-1	TRBJ2-1	NA	TGCGCCAGCAGCGTACTCGACAGGGCCTACTACAATGAGCAGTTCTTC	CASSVLDRAYYNEQFF
TRBD1	14	TRBV7-3	TRBJ2-2	NA	TGTGCCAGCAGCTCGACAGGGGTCACCGGGGAGCTGTTTTTT	CASSSTGVTGELFF
NA	16	TRBV6-4	TRBJ1-1	NA	TGTGCCAGCAGTCCATATTGGGCCAGCTTAAACACTGAAGCTTTCTTT	CASSPYWASLNTEAFF
NA	14	TRBV18	TRBJ1-5	NA	TGTGCCAGCTCACCATCCGGTAGCAATCAGCCCCAGCATTTT	CASSPSGSNQPQHF
TRBD2	15	TRBV5-4	TRBJ2-5	once	TGTGCCAGCAGCGGGGGACTAGCGGGGGAAGAGACCCAGTACTTC	CASSGGLAGEETQYF
TRBD1	15	TRBV5-1	TRBJ1-2	NA	TGCGCCAGCAGCCCCCGGACAGGGAGTAACTATGGCTACACCTTC	CASSPRTGSNYGYTF
NA	15	TRBV18	TRBJ2-7	NA	TGTGCCAGCTCTCCCTCCGGGACACAAGCCTACGAGCAGTACTTC	CASSPSGTQAYEQYF
NA	13	TRBV12-3/TRBV12-4	TRBJ2-3	NA	TGTGCCAGCAGTTTGTCATCGGCAGATACGCAGTATTTT	CASSLSSADTQYF
NA	15	TRBV19	TRBJ2-1	NA	TGTGCCAGTAAAACCGGGCCTGGGACAATGGATGAGCAGTTCTTC	CASKTGPGTMDEQFF
TRBD1	12	TRBV28	TRBJ2-7	NA	TGTGCCAGCAGTCCGACAGGGTTCGAGCAGTACTTC	CASSPTGFEQYF
NA	14	TRBV5-1	TRBJ2-7	NA	TGCGCCAGCAGCAGGGAGACCCCTTTTTCCGAGCAGTACTTC	CASSRETPFSEQYF
TRBD2	20	TRBV28	TRBJ2-1	NA	TGTGCCAGCAGTTCAATACCGGGACTAGCGGGAGTAGGGATATACAATGAGCAGTTCTTC	CASSSIPGLAGVGIYNEQFF
TRBD1	11	TRBV19	TRBJ2-7	NA	TGTGCCACCCGGGACAGATACGAGCAGTACTTC	CATRDRYEQYF
NA	14	TRBV19	TRBJ1-1	NA	TGTGCCAGTAGTTCCGGCGAGGTGGGCACTGAAGCTTTCTTT	CASSSGEVGTEAFF
TRBD1	16	TRBV4-3	TRBJ1-6	NA	TGCGCCAGCAGCCAACGGGACAGTACCTATAATTCACCCCTCCACTTT	CASSQRDSTYNSPLHF
TRBD1	15	TRBV29-1	TRBJ2-7	few	TGCAGCGTTCGCTTCGGGACAGGAAGGGGCTACGAGCAGTACTTC	CSVRFGTGRGYEQYF
NA	13	TRBV11-2	TRBJ2-5	NA	TGTGCCAGCAGCCCTACAGGGTCCGAGACCCAGTACTTC	CASSPTGSETQYF
TRBD2	14	TRBV28	TRBJ2-5	few	TGTGCCAGCAACCAGGGAGGGACTCAAGAGACCCAGTACTTC	CASNQGGTQETQYF
NA	15	TRBV5-1	TRBJ2-5	NA	TGCGCCAGCAGCCTTGGAGAAAGGCTCCAAGAGACCCAGTACTTC	CASSLGERLQETQYF
NA	14	TRBV29-1	TRBJ1-2	NA	TGCAGCGTGCGCCTGGACAGCTCGATCTATGGCTACACCTTC	CSVRLDSSIYGYTF
TRBD1	14	TRBV13	TRBJ2-5	NA	TGTGCCAGCAGCTTTAGACAGGGACAAGAGACCCAGTACTTC	CASSFRQGQETQYF